This T cell receptor beta chain was recovered during a study of cytomegalovirus exposure and HLA in healthy donors. PCR used 60 Vbeta primers and 13 Jbeta primers. Clones were read by immunoSEQ multiplex PCR, and TCRdb kept only the in-frame ones, dropping some. Of 150,000 or so clones in the sample, approximately 84% were seen once. Germline CDR1 and CDR2: LNHDA and SQIVND (reference sequence). The V gene lost 1 base and the J gene lost 1 base, with 14 bases spanning the gap. The CDR3 spans 16 residues. Findings and limits, study-wide: In a later analysis, the majority of CMV-associated beta chains seemingly showed HLA restriction. Available immune exposure information covered CMV serostatus only.

Concerning this clone: Its antigen is unidentified.

The rearrangement uses TRBV19 and TRBJ2-7, with TRBD2 as a possible D gene (6 bases). Sequenced sample: PBMCs. The sequence derives from a young man in good health and CMV-seropositive. The CDR3 bases are TGTGCCAGTAGTATAGCTCGGGACTTCTCTTCCTACGAGCAGTACTTC. It encodes CASSIARDFSSYEQYF.